Listed here are 18 T cell receptor beta chains from one sample, sequenced in a study of CD8 T cells in Susac syndrome. It was with random hexamers that 0.5 to 1 ug RNA was reverse transcribed. TCRdb independently ran MiXCR on the immunoSEQ multiplex PCR reads; one entry per CDR3 protein. The data show about 83,000 distinct CDR3 sequences, 95% to 96% seen once. Sequencing input: CD8+ T cells from PBMCs. These receptors were obtained from a human donor with Susac syndrome.

The V and J genes are TRBV10-3 and TRBJ2-3; 10 bases map to TRBD2. V dropped 3 bases and J dropped 2; count of bases not matched to a gene: 5. The germline CDR1 and CDR2 sequences are ENHRY and SYGVKD. The CDR3 length is 16 residues. This CDR3 reads CAISDASGGVTDTQYF. CDR3 nucleotide sequence: TGTGCCATCAGTGACGCTAGCGGGGGAGTCACAGATACGCAGTATTTT.

The chain links TRBV20-1 to TRBJ2-3, with D maybe TRBD2 (6 bases). The CDR3 contains 16 residues. Germline loops: CDR1 DFQATT, CDR2 SNEGSKA (reference sequence). The V end lost 5 bases, the J end lost 0 bases, and 18 bases lay between the germline ends. The CDR3 protein is CSAPPEGTHSTDTQYF. The CDR3 DNA sequence: TGCAGTGCTCCGCCCGAAGGGACTCATAGCACAGATACGCAGTATTTT.

Comments on this clonotype: At one end the junction does not follow the germline gene, possibly because of a read error. The chain couples TRBV5-1 to TRBJ2-7; TRBD2 aligns across 11 bases. Germline V gene sequence: CDR1 SGHRS, CDR2 YFSETQ. The CDR3 consists of 9 residues. CDR3 sequence reads: CASMASGGF. As DNA, the CDR3 is TGCGCCAGCATGGCTAGCGGGGGGTTC.

The chain is built from TRBV12-3 or TRBV12-4 and TRBJ2-1, with 8 bases aligning to TRBD2. CDR3 length equals 16 residues. Losses at the gene ends were 5 bases for V and 0 bases for J; bases not matched to a gene: 6. This CDR3 reads CASSLDSGSSYNEQFF. CDR3 in DNA: TGTGCCAGCAGTCTCGACAGCGGGAGCTCCTACAATGAGCAGTTCTTC.

This chain joins TRBV9 and TRBJ2-7; a possible D gene is TRBD2 (6 bases). The germline gives CDR1 SGDLS, CDR2 YYNGEE. Between the trimmed V and J ends, which lost 4 bases and 2 bases, there was a span of 16 bases. The CDR3 runs 15 residues. The CDR3 sequence: CASSPSGEATYEQYF. CDR3 in DNA: TGTGCCAGCAGCCCCTCGGGGGAGGCGACCTACGAGCAGTACTTC.

This clonotype was seen only a few times. This chain uses TRBV25-1 with TRBJ2-2; D perhaps matches TRBD2 (6 bases). The V gene's germline CDR1 is MGHDK and CDR2 SYGVNS. This CDR3 comprises 15 residues. The ends were cut back, 4 bases at V and 14 bases at J, with 23 bases in the middle. The CDR3 is CASSAGGAVGEDLFF. In nucleotides, the CDR3 is TGTGCCAGCAGTGCCGGGGGAGCTGTTGGGGAAGATCTGTTTTTT.

The chain couples TRBV13 to TRBJ2-1; no reliable D call. Deletions cut 5 bases from V and 3 bases from J, with 5 bases between. The CDR3 has 12 amino acids. Germline assignment: CDR1 PRHDT and CDR2 FYEKMQ (reference sequence). DNA of the CDR3: TGTGCCAGCAGCCTCAACTACAATGAGCAGTTCTTC. Amino acid sequence: CASSLNYNEQFF. Based on the CDR3 plus reference TRBV13 and TRBJ2-1, the full variable domain is AAGVIQSPRHLIKEKRETATLKCYPIPRHDTVYWYQQGPGQDPQFLISFYEKMQSDKGSIPDRFSAQQFSDYHSELNMSSLELGDSALYFCASSLNYNEQFFGPGTRLTVL.

This sequence joins TRBV2 and TRBJ1-4; possible D gene TRBD1, 5 bases. This CDR3 region has 15 residues. Between the trimmed V and J ends, which lost 5 bases and 4 bases, there was a span of 14 bases. CDR1 is SNHLY, CDR2 FYNNEI, per germline. The CDR3 spells CASSPQGLLNEKLFF. The CDR3 nucleotides are TGTGCCAGCAGTCCTCAGGGACTCCTTAATGAAAAACTGTTTTTT.

The V gene is TRBV4-1, the J gene TRBJ1-1; no reliable D call. Trimming took 0 bases from V and 4 from J, leaving 12 bases between them. Germline V lookup: CDR1 MGHRA, CDR2 YSYEKL. The CDR3 is 15 amino acids. The CDR3 is CASSQDPGRSTEAFF. The CDR3, as DNA: TGCGCCAGCAGCCAAGATCCCGGGAGAAGCACTGAAGCTTTCTTT.

This clonotype is a singleton in its sample. This chain joins TRBV30 and TRBJ2-1; TRBD1 is a possible D gene (7 bases). Trimming removed 0 bases from V and 8 bases from J, with 17 bases in between. This CDR3 spans 15 amino acids. In germline, CDR1 is GTSNPN, CDR2 SVGIG (reference sequence). The CDR3 coding sequence is TGTGCCTGGAGTGTATGGGAAGGGGGCGGGGATGAGCAGTTCTTC. Its protein product is CAWSVWEGGGDEQFF.

The V call is TRBV7-2, the J call TRBJ1-2, with D maybe TRBD1 (5 bases). This CDR3 region has 14 residues. Germline V gives CDR1 SGHTA, CDR2 FQGNSA. V was pared by 4 bases and J by 4 bases, with 13 bases between. The CDR3 loop is CASSSRDGGYGYTF. In DNA form, the CDR3 reads TGTGCCAGCAGCTCCCGGGACGGTGGCTATGGCTACACCTTC.

This chain connects TRBV14 to TRBJ2-1, with D unresolved. V lost 0 bases to trimming and J lost 0 bases, with 12 bases between them. CDR3 length: 17 residues. Germline V lookup: CDR1 SGHDN, CDR2 FVKESK. The CDR3 DNA reads TGTGCCAGCAGCCAAGATCAAGCTGTAAGCTCCTACAATGAGCAGTTCTTC. Amino acids: CASSQDQAVSSYNEQFF.

V gene TRBV20-1 combines with J gene TRBJ2-1, with TRBD2 matching over 14 bases. The length of the CDR3 is 13 residues. The J segment lost 8 bases and the V segment lost 5 bases, leaving 2 bases of the junction unmatched. Germline CDR1 DFQATT, CDR2 SNEGSKA (reference sequence). CDR3 loop: CSAPGLAGDEQFF. CDR3 DNA sequence: TGCAGTGCTCCGGGACTAGCGGGAGATGAGCAGTTCTTC.

The chain couples TRBV2 to TRBJ1-2; TRBD1 matches at 8 bases. Germline CDR1 reads SNHLY; CDR2 reads FYNNEI. V dropped 3 bases and J dropped 0; count of bases not matched to a gene: 6. The CDR3 contains 16 residues. CDR3 DNA sequence: TGTGCCAGCAGTGACGACCAGGGGGCGGCTAACTATGGCTACACCTTC. It specifies CASSDDQGAANYGYTF.

The rearrangement joins TRBV6-2 or TRBV6-3 to TRBJ2-7; D might be TRBD1 (7 bases). V gave up 2 bases and J gave up 3 bases, with 20 bases separating them. In germline, CDR1 is MNHEY, CDR2 SVGEGT. This CDR3 is 17 amino acids long. In nucleotides, the CDR3 is TGTGCCAGCAGTTACGGGGGCACCGGGACAGCGGGCTACGAGCAGTACTTC. This translates into CASSYGGTGTAGYEQYF.

J is TRBJ2-1 and V is TRBV7-9; 7 positions agree with TRBD1. Germline CDR1 is SEHNR and CDR2 is FQNEAQ (reference sequence). Losses at the gene ends were 4 bases for V and 4 bases for J; bases not matched to a gene: 1. The CDR3 is made up of 13 amino acids. Written as DNA, the CDR3 is TGTGCCAGCAGCTCGACAGGGTACAATGAGCAGTTCTTC. Amino acid sequence: CASSSTGYNEQFF.

This rearrangement joins TRBV30 to TRBJ2-1; possibly TRBD2 for D (6 bases). The V end was cut by 1 base, the J end by 3 bases, with 7 bases between. The CDR3 covers 13 residues. CDR1 and CDR2 (germline): GTSNPN, SVGIG (reference sequence). The CDR3 region is CAWSDGSYNEQFF. CDR3 nucleotide sequence: TGTGCCTGGAGTGACGGGAGCTACAATGAGCAGTTCTTC.

The chain recombines TRBV7-2 with TRBJ2-3, with TRBD2 matching over 9 bases. The CDR3 sequence is 15 residues long. The V gene end was trimmed by 0 bases and the J gene end by 6 bases; junction bases not matched to a gene: 4. Germline V gene lookup returns CDR1 SGHTA and CDR2 FQGNSA. CDR3 region: CASSLATSGLDTQYF. In DNA, the CDR3 is TGTGCCAGCAGCTTAGCTACTAGCGGGCTGGATACGCAGTATTTT.